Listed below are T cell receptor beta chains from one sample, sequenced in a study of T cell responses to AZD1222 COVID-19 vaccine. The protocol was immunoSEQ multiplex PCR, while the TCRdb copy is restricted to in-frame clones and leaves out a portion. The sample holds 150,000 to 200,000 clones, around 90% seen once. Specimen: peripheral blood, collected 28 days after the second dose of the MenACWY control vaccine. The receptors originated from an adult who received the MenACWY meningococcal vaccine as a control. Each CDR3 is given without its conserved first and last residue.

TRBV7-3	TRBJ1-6	ASSLIPAQNSPLH
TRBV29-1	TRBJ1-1	NADRQPNTEAF
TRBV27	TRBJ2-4	VCGRPLNIQY
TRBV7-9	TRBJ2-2	ASSLNRARTGELF
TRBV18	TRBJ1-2	ASSPEGRSFYGYT
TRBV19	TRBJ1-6	ASSITGGDSPLH
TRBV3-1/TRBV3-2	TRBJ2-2	ASSQGLAGSRTGELF
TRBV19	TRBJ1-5	ASSMLERQPQH
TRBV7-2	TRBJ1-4	ASSLTATVRGAHEKLF
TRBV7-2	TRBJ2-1	ASSFGGASYNEQF
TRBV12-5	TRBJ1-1	ASGLSTGGENTEAF
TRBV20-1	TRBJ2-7	SARKGHEQY
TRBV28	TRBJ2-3	ASSLGSTDTQY
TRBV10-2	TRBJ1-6	ASSDQANSPLH
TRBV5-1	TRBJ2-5	ASSLDPLQETQY
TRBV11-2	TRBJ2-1	ASSEMHPPASYNEQF
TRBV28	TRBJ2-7	ASPSAYEQY
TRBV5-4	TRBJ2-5	ASSLHREGETQY
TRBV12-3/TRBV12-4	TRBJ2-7	ASSFFEGYEQY
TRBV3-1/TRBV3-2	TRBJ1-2	ASSLRDSAGYT
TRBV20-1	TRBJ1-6	SASRTGFENSPLH
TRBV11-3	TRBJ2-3	ASSFGGRGDTQY
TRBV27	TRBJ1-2	ASTFREGRGYGYT
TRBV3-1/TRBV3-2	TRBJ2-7	ASSQGRVIEQY
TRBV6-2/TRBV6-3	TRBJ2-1	ASSRTGSNEQF
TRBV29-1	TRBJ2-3	SGNLGGASGLTDTQY
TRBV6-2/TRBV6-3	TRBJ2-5	ASSYPGPGRETQY
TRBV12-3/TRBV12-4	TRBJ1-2	ASSLGTQGGYT
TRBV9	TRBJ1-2	ASSSGTGNYGYT
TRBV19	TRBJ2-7	ASSPDRFYEQY
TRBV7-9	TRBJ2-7	ASTLFGEATYEQY
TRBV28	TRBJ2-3	ASSPSGPRGDTQY
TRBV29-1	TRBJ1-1	SVDRVGTEAF
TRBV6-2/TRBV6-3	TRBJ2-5	ASSPSVGGGETQY
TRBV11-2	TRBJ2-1	ASSLVAGSGRYNEQF
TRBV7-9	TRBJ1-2	ASRSSGGANYGYT
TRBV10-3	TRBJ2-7	AINSIGTGTYEQY
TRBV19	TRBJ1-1	ASSIRGLTTEAF